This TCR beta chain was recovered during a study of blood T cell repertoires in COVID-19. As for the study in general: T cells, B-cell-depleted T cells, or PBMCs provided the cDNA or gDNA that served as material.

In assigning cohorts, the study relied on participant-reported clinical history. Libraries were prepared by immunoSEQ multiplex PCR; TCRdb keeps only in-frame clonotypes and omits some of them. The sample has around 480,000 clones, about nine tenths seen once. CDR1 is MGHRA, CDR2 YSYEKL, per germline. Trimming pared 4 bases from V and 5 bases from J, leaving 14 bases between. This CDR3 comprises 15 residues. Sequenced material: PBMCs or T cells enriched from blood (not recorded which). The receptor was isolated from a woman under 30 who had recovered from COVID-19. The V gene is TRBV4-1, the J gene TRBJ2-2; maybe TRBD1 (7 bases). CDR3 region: CASSPQGGWTGELFF. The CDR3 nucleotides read TGCGCCAGCAGCCCCCAGGGGGGATGGACCGGGGAGCTGTTTTTT.